Following are 10 T cell receptor beta chains from one sample sequenced in a study of graft-versus-host responses after intestinal transplantation. Their antigens are not known. TCRdb's table, derived via immunoSEQ multiplex PCR, lists solely in-frame clones and lacks some. The data show 98,000 or so clones, over 75% seen once. The sample here was unstimulated CD4+ T cells sorted from spleen or lymph node cells, taken before intestinal transplant. These TCRs come from a human donor who received an intestinal transplant.

The table lists this clone with a count of one. This same CDR3 is encoded by further DNA sequences in the sample. This sequence joins TRBV7-6 and TRBJ2-3; the D call may be TRBD1 or TRBD2 (5 bases each). Germline V gene lookup returns CDR1 SGHVS and CDR2 FNYEAQ. Trimming removed 9 bases at V and 6 bases at J, with 19 bases between. This CDR3 has 14 residues. The DNA of the CDR3 is TGTGCCAGTACCGTTAGCCCGGGGACGGATACGCAGTATTTT. This codes for CASTVSPGTDTQYF.

V and J are TRBV2 and TRBJ1-6, with D tentatively TRBD1 (5 bases). CDR1 is SNHLY and CDR2 is FYNNEI in the germline V gene. The CDR3 is made up of 15 amino acids. Deletions cut 7 bases from V and 7 bases from J, with 17 bases between. For the CDR3, the DNA is TGTGCCAGCACCGAGAGCCAGGGAGGAAATTCACCCCTCCACTTT. This gives the protein CASTESQGGNSPLHF.

The chain uses TRBV6-6 and TRBJ1-1; tentatively, D is TRBD1 (5 bases). CDR3 size: 14 residues. Germline V CDR1 and CDR2: MNHNY, SVGAGI (reference sequence). Trimming removed 4 bases from V and 2 bases from J, with 11 bases in between. The CDR3 region has the DNA TGTGCCAGCAGTTTCACCGACAGAAACACTGAAGCTTTCTTT. Amino acid sequence: CASSFTDRNTEAFF.

As for this clone: Sequence at one end of the junction differs from germline and may be a read error. The chain has TRBV11-2 and TRBJ1-1; 7 bases agree with TRBD1. This CDR3 is built from 13 residues. Germline CDR1 and CDR2: SGHAT and FQNNGV. In DNA, the CDR3 is TGTGCCACCAGCCGACAGGGACGCGCTGAAGCTTTCTTT. The encoded protein is CATSRQGRAEAFF. The complete variable domain, with remaining parts taken from reference TRBV11-2 and TRBJ1-1, reads EAGVAQSPRYKIIEKRQSVAFWCNPISGHATLYWYQQILGQGPKLLIQFQNNGVVDDSQLPKDRFSAERLKGVDSTLKIQPAKLEDSAVYLCATSRQGRAEAFFGQGTRLTVV.

For this clone: The same CDR3 arises from other DNA sequences in this sample as well. The genes are TRBV14 and TRBJ2-5; D gene unclear. The germline V gene has CDR1 SGHDN and CDR2 FVKESK. The CDR3 sequence is 11 residues long. Trimming took 6 bases from V and 5 from J, leaving 7 bases between them. DNA of the CDR3: TGTGCCAGCAGTCTAGGGGAGACCCAGTACTTC. It encodes CASSLGETQYF.

V and J are TRBV9 and TRBJ1-5; D is undetermined. The CDR3 extends over 14 amino acids. CDR1 is SGDLS, CDR2 YYNGEE, per germline. V shed 0 bases and J shed 6 bases, with 10 bases lying between them. The DNA for the CDR3 is TGTGCCAGCAGCGTAGAGTCTAAAGGTCAGCCCCAGCATTTT. Protein sequence: CASSVESKGQPQHF.

The genes are TRBV7-2 and TRBJ1-3; the D is unclear. This CDR3 comprises 13 residues. Trimming shortened V by 1 base and J by 6 bases, and 7 bases separated the two germline ends. Germline V lookup: CDR1 SGHTA, CDR2 FQGNSA. The CDR3 nucleotides read TGTGCCAGCAGCTTAGGAGCGTCAAACACCATATATTTT. Encoded protein: CASSLGASNTIYF.

The chain is built from TRBV6-5 and TRBJ1-6, with D uncertain. Trimming took off 5 bases at V and 7 bases at J, with 12 bases between the two ends. The germline gives CDR1 MNHEY, CDR2 SVGAGI. This CDR3 has 14 residues. The CDR3 spells CASSVARRNSPLHF. The DNA of the CDR3 is TGTGCCAGCAGTGTGGCTCGTAGGAATTCACCCCTCCACTTT.

The chain is built from TRBV9 and TRBJ1-6, with D perhaps TRBD1 (6 bases). CDR1 SGDLS and CDR2 YYNGEE come from the germline V gene. This CDR3 contains 15 residues. Between the trimmed V and J ends, which lost 3 bases and 8 bases, there was a span of 15 bases. The CDR3 DNA is TGTGCCAGCAGCGAACAGGGAGATTCGTATTCACCCCTCCACTTT. It translates to CASSEQGDSYSPLHF.

This chain links TRBV7-2 with TRBJ2-2, with a possible D match to TRBD2 (5 bases). The V and J ends lost 5 bases and 4 bases respectively, with 11 bases between them. Germline V gene data show CDR1 as SGHTA and CDR2 as FQGNSA. The length of the CDR3 is 14 residues. The CDR3 reads CASSLGISTGELFF. The CDR3 coding sequence is TGTGCCAGCAGCCTCGGGATTTCCACCGGGGAGCTGTTTTTT.